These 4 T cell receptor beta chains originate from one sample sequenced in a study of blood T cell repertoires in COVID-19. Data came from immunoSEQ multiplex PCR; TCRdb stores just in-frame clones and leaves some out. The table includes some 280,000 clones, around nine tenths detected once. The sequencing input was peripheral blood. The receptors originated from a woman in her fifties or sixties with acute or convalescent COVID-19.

This CDR3 reads CASSLGHQAGETQYF. The CDR3 coding sequence is TGTGCCAGCAGCCTGGGACACCAAGCAGGAGAGACCCAGTACTTC. The chain employs TRBV7-9 and TRBJ2-5; D may be TRBD1 (6 bases). The CDR3 is made up of 15 amino acids. Trimming took 5 bases from V and 4 from J, leaving 17 bases between them. Germline V CDR1 and CDR2: SEHNR, FQNEAQ (reference sequence).

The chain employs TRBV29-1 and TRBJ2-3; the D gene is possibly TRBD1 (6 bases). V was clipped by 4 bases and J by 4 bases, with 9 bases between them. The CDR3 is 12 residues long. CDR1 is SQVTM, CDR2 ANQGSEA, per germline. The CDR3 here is CSVAQGSDTQYF. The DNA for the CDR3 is TGCAGCGTTGCTCAGGGGTCAGATACGCAGTATTTT.

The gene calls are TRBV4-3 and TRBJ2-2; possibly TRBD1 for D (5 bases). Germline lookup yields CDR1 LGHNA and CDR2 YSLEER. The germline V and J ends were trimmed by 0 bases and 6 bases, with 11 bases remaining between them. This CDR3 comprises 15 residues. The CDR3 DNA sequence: TGCGCCAGCAGCCAAGATCCCAGGGCGGCCGGGGAGCTGTTTTTT. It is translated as CASSQDPRAAGELFF.

DNA for the CDR3: TGTGCCAGCAGCGGGACAGGGAACAATCAGCCCCAGCATTTT. It codes for CASSGTGNNQPQHF. The chain uses TRBV5-8 and TRBJ1-5, with TRBD1 matching 9 bases. Germline V CDR1 and CDR2: SGHTS, YDEGEE. V shed 4 bases, J shed 3 bases, and the junction held 2 bases outside the gene matches. This CDR3 contains 14 residues.